These T cell receptor beta chains were read from a single sample in a study of OX40 agonist ivuxolimab in advanced cancers. The repertoire was sequenced with immunoSEQ multiplex PCR; TCRdb's copy has only in-frame clones and lacks some. The sample has just over 35,000 clones, under 85% seen once. The sequencing used CD4+ or CD8+ T cells sorted from blood, collected in a trial of the OX40 agonist ivuxolimab. These TCRs come from an adult with an advanced solid tumor such as melanoma, head and neck, liver or kidney cancer. The CDR3 runs from the conserved cysteine through the conserved F or W. The order of the fields is CDR3 length, V gene, J gene, clone size, D gene, CDR3 DNA, CDR3 protein. The D gene is left open where the match is weak. Size is omitted from some rows. Given values are once, few, many or a class for expanded clones.

13	TRBV19	TRBJ2-2	.	.	TGTGCCAGTAGTATAGGGGGTACCGGGGAGCTGTTTTTT	CASSIGGTGELFF
11	TRBV19	TRBJ2-1	.	.	TGTGCCAGTAGTATGGGTCTTGAGCAGTTCTTC	CASSMGLEQFF
14	TRBV6-1	TRBJ2-2	.	.	TGTGCCAGCAGTGTAGGTTTGGACACCGGGGAGCTGTTTTTT	CASSVGLDTGELFF
15	TRBV9	TRBJ1-4	.	TRBD1	TGTGCCAGCAGCGTAGAAGGGGGCCCTAATGAAAAACTGTTTTTT	CASSVEGGPNEKLFF
13	TRBV10-3	TRBJ1-1	once	.	TGTGCCACCAACGGGGAGGGAGGCGCTGAAGCTTTCTTT	CATNGEGGAEAFF
14	TRBV4-1	TRBJ1-4	.	.	TGCGCCAGCAGCCAAGTTCCAGGGGATGAAAAACTGTTTTTT	CASSQVPGDEKLFF
14	TRBV4-1	TRBJ2-7	once	TRBD1	TGCGCCAGCAGCCCGGGACAGGGGTCCTACGAGCAGTACTTC	CASSPGQGSYEQYF
11	TRBV6-1	TRBJ2-5	.	.	TGTGCCAGCAGTTACGGAGAGACCCAGTACTTC	CASSYGETQYF
15	TRBV18	TRBJ1-1	.	.	TGTGCCAGCTCACTTTCCGGGACGAGGAACACTGAAGCTTTCTTT	CASSLSGTRNTEAFF
14	TRBV2	TRBJ2-3	.	.	TGTGCCAGCAGTGAAGCGGGAGAGGTAGATACGCAGTATTTT	CASSEAGEVDTQYF
11	TRBV29-1	TRBJ2-5	.	.	TGCAGCGCCTGGAGTGGAGAGACCCAGTACTTC	CSAWSGETQYF